Given below is one TCR beta chain in context. This clonotype was seen ten or more times. This clone's antigen is unknown. The sample holds no much larger clone one base away, and base qualities are not on file. The sample belongs to a study of response to subunit inactivated influenza vaccine (dated 2018 in TCRdb). Regarding the study in general: Deep quantitative T cell receptor repertoire profiling was used in the study to track responses to a trivalent subunit inactivated influenza vaccine.

Broad study findings and their caveats: It was suggested by the authors that each seasonal influenza vaccination may recruit only a limited number of new T cells.

Libraries were built with RT-PCR. Sequenced on an Illumina HiSeq 2500. TCRdb redid the processing of the public reads, applying fastp at Q25 and MiXCR, and retained in-frame beta chains. A single entry per CDR3 protein holds the most common genes and DNA from its merged rows. The sample table lists about 780,000 distinct CDR3 sequences, roughly 18% of them with a count of one. The top ten constitute about 11% of the sample. CDR1 DFQATT and CDR2 SNEGSKA are derived from the germline V gene (reference sequence). Trimming at the junction amounts to 6 bases on V and 7 bases on J, and the germline ends lie 16 bases apart. The CDR3 numbers 13 residues from cysteine through phenylalanine. Solely the CDR3 DNA is kept, with 39 bases framed from the first base.

The chain is assembled from TRBV20-1 and TRBJ2-1, with a tentative D gene TRBD1 over 6 matching bases. This TCR came from a man over 45 who received an inactivated influenza vaccine. Donor details come from another sample of the same person, matched by shared clones. Here the sequenced sample was PBMCs from blood, taken 5 days after vaccination. The nucleotides are TGCAGTGCCTCCGACAGGAGAAAGAATGAGCAGTTCTTC. Its amino acids are CSASDRRKNEQFF.